Presented here are 29 T cell receptor beta chains from one specimen sequenced in a study of blood T cell repertoires in COVID-19. Clones were sequenced by immunoSEQ multiplex PCR, and TCRdb holds only the in-frame ones, with some missing. The sample has 200,000 to 250,000 clones; around nine tenths are singletons. The sequencing sample was made of peripheral blood. These receptors were collected from a woman aged 60-75 years with acute or convalescent COVID-19.

This sequence joins TRBV6-6 and TRBJ2-7; the D is unclear. Trimming took off 8 bases at V and 3 bases at J, with 20 bases between the two ends. The CDR3 is 15 residues long. Germline V gene data show CDR1 as MNHNY and CDR2 as SVGAGI (reference sequence). The CDR3 bases are TGTGCCAGCTCTTCCATCGCGGTGCGAGACTACGAGCAGTACTTC. Amino acids: CASSSIAVRDYEQYF.

The chain employs TRBV18 and TRBJ2-7; TRBD2 might be the D (6 bases). V was cut by 4 bases and J by 7 bases, with 17 bases left in between. The CDR3 has 14 residues. Germline lookup yields CDR1 KGHSH and CDR2 LQKENI. The CDR3 spells CASSLGGGFVEQYF. CDR3 coding DNA: TGTGCCAGCTCACTCGGTGGGGGGTTTGTAGAGCAGTACTTC. Using reference TRBV18 and TRBJ2-7 for the parts outside the CDR3, the full variable domain is NAGVMQNPRHLVRRRGQEARLRCSPMKGHSHVYWYRQLPEEGLKFMVYLQKENIIDESGMPKERFSAEFPKEGPSILRIQQVVRGDSAAYFCASSLGGGFVEQYFGPGTRLTVT.

V gene TRBV7-7 combines with J gene TRBJ2-1; no reliable D call. The V end lost 4 bases, the J end lost 8 bases, and 12 bases lay between the germline ends. This CDR3 contains 13 residues. Germline V gene data show CDR1 as SSHAT and CDR2 as FNYEAQ (reference sequence). In DNA form, the CDR3 reads TGTGCCAGCAGCTACCGAAACCGCGATGAGCAGTTCTTC. It is translated as CASSYRNRDEQFF.

The J gene is TRBJ1-5, the V gene TRBV6-5; TRBD1 aligns across 9 bases. The CDR3 contains 14 residues. J gave up 9 bases and V 7 bases, and 10 bases lay outside the gene matches. The germline V gene has CDR1 MNHEY and CDR2 SVGAGI. The CDR3, as DNA: TGTGCCAGCAAGAGGGACAGGGACCTCTCGCCCCAGCATTTT. Amino acids: CASKRDRDLSPQHF.

The chain uses TRBV6-2 or TRBV6-3 and TRBJ1-1; the D is unclear. Germline V lookup: CDR1 MNHEY, CDR2 SVGEGT. The CDR3 runs to 13 residues. Trimming stripped 1 base from V and 2 bases from J, with 5 bases between. The CDR3 here is CASSYLQNTEAFF. The CDR3 DNA reads as TGTGCCAGCAGTTACTTACAAAACACTGAAGCTTTCTTT.

The CDR3, as DNA: TGTGCCACCAGTGATTTCCTAACCTCCTCGGGAACTGAAGCTTTCTTT. Protein product: CATSDFLTSSGTEAFF. This chain connects TRBV24-1 to TRBJ1-1; D is ambiguous. In germline, CDR1 is KGHDR, CDR2 SFDVKD. Between the trimmed V and J ends, which lost 1 base and 5 bases, there was a span of 16 bases. The CDR3 is 16 amino acids.

The chain employs TRBV6-1 and TRBJ2-7, with 9 bases that match TRBD2. The J segment lost 4 bases and the V segment lost 1 base, leaving 8 bases of the junction unmatched. CDR3 length: 16 residues. Germline assignment: CDR1 MNHNS and CDR2 SASEGT. CDR3 nucleotide sequence: TGTGCCAGCAGTGAAGATCTGCTAGCGGGAAGGTACGAGCAGTACTTC. It encodes CASSEDLLAGRYEQYF.

The chain joins TRBV4-3 to TRBJ1-3; no clear D. Per the germline V gene, CDR1 is LGHNA and CDR2 is YSLEER. Trimming cost V 0 bases and J 2 bases, with 11 bases left between them. The CDR3 consists of 16 residues. As DNA, the CDR3 is TGCGCCAGCAGCCAAGATATCGCAGTGCCTGGAAACACCATATATTTT. Translated, it gives CASSQDIAVPGNTIYF.

The V gene is TRBV19, the J gene TRBJ2-7; 8 bases map to TRBD1. J was trimmed by 7 bases and V by 5 bases; bases with no gene match: 10. The germline V gene encodes CDR1 LNHDA and CDR2 SQIVND (reference sequence). The CDR3 consists of 14 residues. In DNA form, the CDR3 reads TGTGCCAGTAGTGCCCAGCCCAGGGGGCTTGAGCAGTACTTC. Translation gives CASSAQPRGLEQYF.

This clone was detected once. The chain couples TRBV27 to TRBJ1-2; 11 bases are a match to TRBD1. The CDR3 contains 14 residues. The V gene end was trimmed by 6 bases and the J gene end by 0 bases; junction bases not matched to a gene: 0. CDR1 is MNHEY, CDR2 SMNVEV, per germline (reference sequence). The chain's CDR3 is CASRGQGANYGYTF. In DNA, the CDR3 is TGTGCCAGCAGGGGACAGGGGGCTAACTATGGCTACACCTTC.

The chain carries TRBV7-9 and TRBJ2-2, with TRBD1 matching 7 bases. Germline-derived CDR1 and CDR2 are SEHNR and FQNEAQ (reference sequence). V trimming: 7 bases; J trimming: 5 bases; junction bases outside the gene matches: 13. This CDR3 has 16 residues. DNA of the CDR3: TGTGCCAGCACCACCATGAGAACAGGGGCGACCGGGGAGCTGTTTTTT. Translating gives CASTTMRTGATGELFF.

The chain couples TRBV18 to TRBJ2-2; 7 nucleotides align to TRBD1. Germline-derived CDR1 and CDR2 are KGHSH and LQKENI. V shed 3 bases and J 0 bases; nucleotides not matched to a gene: 1. The CDR3 loop spans 15 amino acids. As DNA, the CDR3 is TGTGCCAGCTCACCGGGACAGTCGAACACCGGGGAGCTGTTTTTT. This encodes CASSPGQSNTGELFF.

The V call is TRBV6-5, the J call TRBJ1-2, with a tentative D call TRBD1 (6 bases). CDR3 length: 13 residues. CDR1 and CDR2 (germline): MNHEY, SVGAGI. V was trimmed by 6 bases and J by 4 bases, leaving 12 bases between them. The CDR3 DNA sequence: TGTGCCAGCAGCCGTGACAGGAGCTATGGCTACACCTTC. This translates into CASSRDRSYGYTF.

The chain employs TRBV11-2 and TRBJ2-1, with 8 bases identical to TRBD2. CDR1 is SGHAT, CDR2 FQNNGV, per germline. V shed 5 bases and J 8 bases; nucleotides not matched to a gene: 8. The CDR3 runs 14 residues. CDR3 sequence reads: CASSLFGGADEQFF. The CDR3 DNA reads as TGTGCCAGCAGCCTATTCGGGGGGGCCGATGAGCAGTTCTTC.

V usage is TRBV5-4 and J usage is TRBJ2-7, with 7 positions matching TRBD1. V was clipped by 4 bases and J by 0 bases; unmatched bases: 7. Per the germline V gene, CDR1 is SGHNT and CDR2 is YYREEE (reference sequence). The CDR3 spans 15 residues. CDR3 nucleotide sequence: TGTGCCAGCAGCGCCGGGACAGCAGACTCCTACGAGCAGTACTTC. It encodes CASSAGTADSYEQYF.

This chain connects TRBV29-1 to TRBJ2-5; D gene uncertain. CDR1 and CDR2 from the germline V gene are SQVTM and ANQGSEA. Trimming removed 0 bases at V and 10 bases at J, with 6 bases between. The CDR3 contains 10 residues. The CDR3 coding sequence is TGCAGCGTTGAAGATTCCAACCAGTACTTC. Protein sequence: CSVEDSNQYF. Drawing the rest from reference TRBV29-1 and TRBJ2-5, the complete variable domain is SAVISQKPSRDICQRGTSLTIQCQVDSQVTMMFWYRQQPGQSLTLIATANQGSEATYESGFVIDKFPISRPNLTFSTLTVSNMSPEDSSIYLCSVEDSNQYFGPGTRLLVL.

In its sample, this clone was seen a few times. The genes are TRBV29-1 and TRBJ2-7, with 13 bases that match TRBD2. V shed 7 bases and J 4 bases; nucleotides not matched to a gene: 4. This CDR3 spans 13 amino acids. Germline CDR1 SQVTM, CDR2 ANQGSEA. CDR3 nucleotides: TGCAGCGCCGCGGGACTAGCGGGGTACGAGCAGTACTTC. It specifies CSAAGLAGYEQYF.

V and J are TRBV5-1 and TRBJ1-5; D not certain. V dropped 4 bases and J dropped 1 base, with 6 bases sitting between them. The CDR3 runs to 13 residues. The germline V gene has CDR1 SGHRS and CDR2 YFSETQ. The CDR3 DNA sequence: TGCGCCAGCAGCCCACAGAGCAATCAGCCCCAGCATTTT. Its translation: CASSPQSNQPQHF.

The CDR3: CASSLIGGPIYGYTF. CDR3 nucleotides: TGTGCCAGCAGCTTGATAGGGGGCCCTATCTATGGCTACACCTTC. J is TRBJ1-2 and V is TRBV5-6, with 7 bases fitting TRBD1. CDR3 length: 15 residues. Germline-derived CDR1 and CDR2 are SGHDT and YYEEEE. V was clipped by 1 base and J by 4 bases; unmatched bases: 7.

The rearrangement joins TRBV29-1 to TRBJ1-5; TRBD1 matches at 11 bases. V lost 5 bases, J lost 0 bases, and 9 bases stayed unmatched. The CDR3 is made up of 17 amino acids. The V gene's germline CDR1 is SQVTM and CDR2 ANQGSEA. The CDR3 coding sequence is TGCAGCGTTTCCCACGGGACAGGGGGAAATAGCAATCAGCCCCAGCATTTT. The encoded protein is CSVSHGTGGNSNQPQHF.

The chain couples TRBV3-1 (or the pseudogene TRBV3-2) to TRBJ1-2; D not resolved. Germline CDR1 and CDR2: LGHDT and YNNKEL (reference sequence). This CDR3 spans 14 amino acids. Deletions cut 2 bases from V and 5 bases from J, with 12 bases between. The CDR3: CASSQYTAAYGYTF. CDR3 bases: TGTGCCAGCAGCCAATACACAGCTGCTTATGGCTACACCTTC.

Note on this clone: The junction does not match germline at one end; this may be a read error. The rearrangement links TRBV4-1 to TRBJ1-2; no definite D call. Germline CDR1 reads MGHRA; CDR2 reads YSYEKL. The CDR3 is made up of 13 amino acids. The CDR3 bases are TGCGCCAGCAGCCAATCACACCCGGCCAGGTCGCGCTTC. Encoded protein: CASSQSHPARSRF.

The rearrangement links TRBV29-1 to TRBJ2-7; tentative D call: TRBD2 (7 bases). The CDR3 runs 12 residues. CDR1 SQVTM and CDR2 ANQGSEA come from the germline V gene. The CDR3 region has the DNA TGCGGTGCGAGCGGGACAACCTACGAGCAGTACTTC. Its protein is CGASGTTYEQYF.

V and J are TRBV19 and TRBJ1-2, with D possibly TRBD1 on 6 matching bases. Germline CDR1 and CDR2: LNHDA and SQIVND (reference sequence). The CDR3 runs 16 residues. V was cut by 4 bases and J by 6 bases, with 21 bases left in between. The chain's CDR3 is CASSSSRTAPRNGYTF. Written as DNA, the CDR3 is TGTGCCAGTAGTAGCTCTCGGACAGCGCCAAGAAATGGCTACACCTTC. Based on the CDR3 plus reference TRBV19 and TRBJ1-2, the full variable domain is DGGITQSPKYLFRKEGQNVTLSCEQNLNHDAMYWYRQDPGQGLRLIYYSQIVNDFQKGDIAEGYSVSREKKESFPLTVTSAQKNPTAFYLCASSSSRTAPRNGYTFGSGTRLTVV.

CDR3 coding DNA: TGTGCCAGCAGTTCCCTCGGGCCGGGGGGGCCCAATGAGCAGTTCTTC. Its translation is CASSSLGPGGPNEQFF. The rearrangement uses TRBV27 and TRBJ2-1; TRBD2 matches at 8 bases. Germline assignment: CDR1 MNHEY and CDR2 SMNVEV (reference sequence). There are 16 residues in the CDR3. The J segment lost 6 bases and the V segment lost 4 bases, leaving 11 bases of the junction unmatched.

CDR3 bases: TGTGCCAGCAGTCCGCGGCACAGGGACGAGCAGTACTTC. Encoded protein: CASSPRHRDEQYF. The V call is TRBV6-5, the J call TRBJ2-7, with D possibly matching TRBD1 (6 bases). CDR3 size: 13 residues. The V and J ends lost 5 bases and 5 bases respectively, with 13 bases between them. Germline values: CDR1 MNHEY, CDR2 SVGAGI.

This chain connects TRBV24-1 to TRBJ1-1, with 10 bases fitting TRBD1. The J segment lost 5 bases and the V segment lost 7 bases, leaving 6 bases of the junction unmatched. The germline V gene has CDR1 KGHDR and CDR2 SFDVKD. This CDR3 has 14 residues. Here the CDR3 reads CATRGQGSFTEAFF. The CDR3 nucleotides read TGTGCCACCAGGGGACAGGGGAGTTTTACTGAAGCTTTCTTT.

This sequence joins TRBV6-6 and TRBJ1-1; maybe TRBD1 (5 bases). Trimming removed 6 bases from V and 2 bases from J, with 13 bases in between. The length of the CDR3 is 14 residues. From germline, CDR1 is MNHNY and CDR2 SVGAGI (reference sequence). The CDR3 loop is CASRGEGYNTEAFF. DNA of the CDR3: TGTGCCAGCAGGGGGGAGGGGTACAACACTGAAGCTTTCTTT.

The chain carries TRBV30 and TRBJ1-6; 7 bases align to TRBD1. Germline lookup yields CDR1 GTSNPN and CDR2 SVGIG (reference sequence). V lost 0 bases to trimming and J lost 1 base; unmatched junction nucleotides: 12. The CDR3 has 19 amino acids. CDR3 bases: TGTGCCTGGAGTGTATCGTCGGCAGGGGGATGGTCCTATAATTCACCCCTCCACTTT. Its protein product is CAWSVSSAGGWSYNSPLHF.